The clone carrying this TCR beta chain was counted a single time. CDR3 size: 17 residues. CDR1 and CDR2 from the germline V gene are MGHRA and YSYEKL. Trimming cost V 1 base and J 7 bases, with 20 bases left between them. The data stem from a study of blood T cell repertoires in COVID-19. Study-level information: Nucleic acid was either cDNA or gDNA, and it came from T cells, B-cell-depleted T cells, or PBMCs.

Generated by immunoSEQ multiplex PCR, the TCRdb table keeps only in-frame clones and is missing some. The table records about 120,000 clones, roughly 89% of them present only once. Living in 24 US areas, the participants were between 18 and 89 years of age. Categorization into cohorts depended on clinical history that participants reported. Recovered participants had two consecutive negative NP/OP PCR tests, healthcare professional clearance, or symptom resolution. The rearrangement joins TRBV4-1 to TRBJ2-1, with D tentatively TRBD1 (6 bases). The receptor's source is a woman aged 25 to 45 who had recovered from COVID-19. Sequenced material: PBMCs or T cells enriched from blood (not recorded which). In nucleotides, the CDR3 is TGCGCCAGCAGCCAAGTAAGTGTGACAGTGGGGACAAATGAGCAGTTCTTC. This gives the protein CASSQVSVTVGTNEQFF.